Following are 16 T cell receptor beta chains from one sample sequenced in a study of Ad26.COV2.S vaccination and SARS-CoV-2 variants (dated by TCRdb to the early 2020s). Libraries were made using the immunoSEQ multiplex PCR assay. TCRdb took over this immuneACCESS table, retaining in-frame rearrangements with V and J assigned. Such tables are incomplete; in checked studies, under half of the missing clones stem from an unresolved V gene, and the remainder is unexplained. This sample gives just over 350,000 clones in total; 90% to 95% of them show up just once. The ten top clones hold 3.9% of the sample. The time point label, as the study defines it: individuals recovered from natural SARS-CoV-2 infection. Sample: peripheral blood, taken after recovery from COVID-19. The source is a human donor who had recovered from COVID-19.

The chain combines TRBV5-6 with TRBJ1-2, with D hard to call. Germline V gene data show CDR1 as SGHDT and CDR2 as YYEEEE. The CDR3 runs 14 residues. The V gene lost 2 bases and the J gene lost 5 bases, with 13 bases spanning the gap. CDR3 region: CASSFFTSGYGYTF. The CDR3 region has the DNA TGTGCCAGCAGCTTTTTTACCTCCGGGTATGGCTACACCTTC.

The rearrangement joins TRBV10-3 to TRBJ1-2; D gene uncertain. CDR3 length: 13 residues. Germline CDR1 and CDR2: ENHRY and SYGVKD. Trimming removed 9 bases at V and 5 bases at J, with 16 bases between. CDR3: CAIRNSSGYGYTF. CDR3 nucleotide sequence: TGTGCCATAAGGAACAGTAGTGGGTATGGCTACACCTTC.

The gene calls are TRBV23-1 and TRBJ1-1, with D unresolved. TRBV23-1 belongs to the ORF category, with a function that is uncertain. V gave up 0 bases and J gave up 4 bases, with 9 bases separating them. The length of the CDR3 is 14 residues. This CDR3 reads CASSQSPKGTEAFF. As DNA, the CDR3 is TGCGCCAGCAGTCAATCCCCTAAGGGCACTGAAGCTTTCTTT.

The genes are TRBV29-1 and TRBJ1-1; D ambiguous. The germline gives CDR1 SQVTM, CDR2 ANQGSEA. Trimming removed 2 bases from V and 2 bases from J, with 9 bases in between. The CDR3 length is 13 residues. CDR3 DNA: TGCAGCGTTGAACGGCGGTTAAACACTGAAGCTTTCTTT. It specifies CSVERRLNTEAFF.

J is TRBJ2-1 and V is TRBV4-1; unclear D gene. Germline CDR1 is MGHRA and CDR2 is YSYEKL. V was trimmed by 1 base and J by 7 bases, leaving 5 bases between them. The CDR3 sequence is 12 residues long. Written as DNA, the CDR3 is TGCGCCAGCAGCCAAGGCCCTAATGAGCAGTTCTTC. It specifies CASSQGPNEQFF.

This clone is a singleton in its sample. The chain combines TRBV4-2 with TRBJ1-2, with D possibly matching TRBD1 (6 bases). V was shortened by 0 bases and J by 4 bases, with 21 bases between the two germline ends. CDR1 is LGHNA, CDR2 YNFKEQ, per germline. The CDR3 length is 18 residues. CDR3 nucleotides: TGTGCCAGCAGCCAAGATAACCAGAACCTAGGGGGTCGCTATGGCTACACCTTC. Translating gives CASSQDNQNLGGRYGYTF.

The chain links TRBV5-1 to TRBJ1-2; D is perhaps TRBD1 (6 bases). CDR3 length: 16 amino acids. The germline V gene has CDR1 SGHRS and CDR2 YFSETQ. V was clipped by 0 bases and J by 4 bases, with 16 bases between them. The CDR3 nucleotides read TGCGCCAGCAGCTTGGTGACAGGACAGTTCGGCTATGGCTACACCTTC. This sequence encodes CASSLVTGQFGYGYTF.

Details on this clone: Other DNA sequences in this sample translate to the same CDR3. CDR3 nucleotide sequence: TGTGCCAGCAGGCCGGGACTAGCGGGGGGAAACACCGGGGAGCTGTTTTTT. It translates to CASRPGLAGGNTGELFF. The V and J genes are TRBV5-4 and TRBJ2-2, with 15 bases lining up with TRBD2. CDR1 and CDR2 (germline): SGHNT, YYREEE (reference sequence). CDR3 length equals 17 residues. Unmatched junction bases numbered 4, after V lost 5 bases and J lost 2 bases.

The J gene is TRBJ2-3, the V gene TRBV7-2; D is unclear. V was shortened by 4 bases and J by 3 bases, with 11 bases between the two germline ends. The length of the CDR3 is 14 residues. Germline lookup yields CDR1 SGHTA and CDR2 FQGNSA. The DNA for the CDR3 is TGTGCCAGCAGCTCCCGGGTTGGGACAGATACGCAGTATTTT. Protein sequence: CASSSRVGTDTQYF.

The chain joins TRBV19 to TRBJ1-4; D perhaps matches TRBD1 (5 bases). CDR3 size: 14 residues. Per the germline V gene, CDR1 is LNHDA and CDR2 is SQIVND (reference sequence). V lost 7 bases, J lost 4 bases, and 13 bases lay in between. The CDR3 region has the DNA TGTGCCAGTACCCGATGGGACGATAATGAAAAACTGTTTTTT. Its protein product is CASTRWDDNEKLFF.

This clone was counted once. The chain couples TRBV5-1 to TRBJ2-2; D call uncertain. V lost 4 bases to trimming and J lost 3 bases, with 4 bases between them. This CDR3 contains 12 residues. Germline CDR1 and CDR2: SGHRS and YFSETQ. CDR3 nucleotides: TGCGCCAGCAGCCCAGACACCGGGGAGCTGTTTTTT. Translated, it gives CASSPDTGELFF.

In its sample, this clone ranks as medium-sized. The chain couples TRBV7-2 to TRBJ1-1; the D gene is possibly TRBD1 (5 bases). Germline V gene sequence: CDR1 SGHTA, CDR2 FQGNSA. V was shortened by 3 bases and J by 5 bases, with 16 bases between the two germline ends. This CDR3 has 15 residues. The CDR3 spells CASSFGWGGVTEAFF. Written as DNA, the CDR3 is TGTGCCAGCAGCTTCGGCTGGGGCGGCGTAACTGAAGCTTTCTTT.

The J gene is TRBJ2-7, the V gene TRBV4-1; maybe TRBD1 (5 bases). Germline-derived CDR1 and CDR2 are MGHRA and YSYEKL. The CDR3 contains 15 residues. Trimming cost V 3 bases and J 1 base, with 13 bases left between them. The CDR3 region is CASSHPSTGSYEQYF. For the CDR3, the DNA is TGCGCCAGCAGCCACCCATCTACAGGTTCCTACGAGCAGTACTTC.

The chain combines TRBV5-1 with TRBJ1-2; D is ambiguous. V was trimmed by 4 bases and J by 6 bases, leaving 10 bases between them. CDR3 length: 12 residues. Per the germline V gene, CDR1 is SGHRS and CDR2 is YFSETQ. The CDR3 coding sequence is TGCGCCAGCAGCCGGGTATCGGATGGCTACACCTTC. Amino acid sequence: CASSRVSDGYTF.

The V call is TRBV10-1, the J call TRBJ2-2; D remains ambiguous. V lost 3 bases and J 6 bases, leaving 8 bases between the germline ends. The germline CDR1 and CDR2 sequences are WNHNN and SYGVQD (reference sequence). The CDR3 loop spans 13 amino acids. CDR3 residues: CASSEWGSGELFF. DNA of the CDR3: TGCGCCAGCAGTGAATGGGGATCCGGGGAGCTGTTTTTT.

The chain combines TRBV19 with TRBJ1-1; 7 bases map to TRBD1. V dropped 5 bases and J dropped 1; count of bases not matched to a gene: 7. Germline CDR1 and CDR2: LNHDA and SQIVND (reference sequence). The CDR3 is 15 amino acids. CDR3 sequence reads: CASSPTRQGNTEAFF. CDR3 coding DNA: TGTGCCAGTAGTCCGACCCGACAGGGGAACACTGAAGCTTTCTTT.